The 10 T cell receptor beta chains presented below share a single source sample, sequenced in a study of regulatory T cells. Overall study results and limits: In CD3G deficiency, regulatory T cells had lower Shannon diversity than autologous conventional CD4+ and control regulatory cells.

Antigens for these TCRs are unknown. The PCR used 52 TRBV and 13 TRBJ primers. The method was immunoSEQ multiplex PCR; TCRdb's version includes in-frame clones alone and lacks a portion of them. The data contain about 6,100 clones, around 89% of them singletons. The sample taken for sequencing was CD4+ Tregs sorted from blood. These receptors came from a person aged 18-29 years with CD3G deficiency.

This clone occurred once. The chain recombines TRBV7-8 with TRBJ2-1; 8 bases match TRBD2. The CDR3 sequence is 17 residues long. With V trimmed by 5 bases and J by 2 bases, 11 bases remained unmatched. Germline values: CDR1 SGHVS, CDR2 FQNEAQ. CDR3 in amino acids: CASSRGLAGGPYNEQFF. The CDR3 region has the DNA TGTGCCAGCAGCCGAGGACTAGCTGGGGGCCCCTACAATGAGCAGTTCTTC.

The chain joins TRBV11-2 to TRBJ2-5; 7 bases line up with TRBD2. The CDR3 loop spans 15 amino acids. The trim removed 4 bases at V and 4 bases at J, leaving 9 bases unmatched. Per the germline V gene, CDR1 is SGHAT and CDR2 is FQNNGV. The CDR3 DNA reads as TGTGCCAGCAGCTCCGTAGGGCGCGGGGGAGAGACCCAGTACTTC. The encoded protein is CASSSVGRGGETQYF.

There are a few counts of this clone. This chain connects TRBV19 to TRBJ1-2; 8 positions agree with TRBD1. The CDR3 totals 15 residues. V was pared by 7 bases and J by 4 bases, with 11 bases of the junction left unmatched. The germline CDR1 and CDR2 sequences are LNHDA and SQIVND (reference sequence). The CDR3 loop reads CASTDGQGGFYGYTF. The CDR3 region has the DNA TGTGCCAGTACCGACGGACAGGGCGGCTTCTATGGCTACACCTTC.

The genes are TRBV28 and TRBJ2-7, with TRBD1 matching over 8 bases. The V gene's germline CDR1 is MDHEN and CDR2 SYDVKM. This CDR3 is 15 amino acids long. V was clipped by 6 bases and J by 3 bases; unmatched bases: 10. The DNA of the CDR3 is TGTGCCAGCAGCGAAAGGGACAGGTGGATCTACGAGCAGTACTTC. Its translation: CASSERDRWIYEQYF.

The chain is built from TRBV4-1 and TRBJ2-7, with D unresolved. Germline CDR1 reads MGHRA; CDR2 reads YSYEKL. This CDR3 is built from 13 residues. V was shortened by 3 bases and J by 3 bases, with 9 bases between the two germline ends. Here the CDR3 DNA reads TGCGCCAGCAGCCATTCGATACACTACGAGCAGTACTTC. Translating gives CASSHSIHYEQYF.

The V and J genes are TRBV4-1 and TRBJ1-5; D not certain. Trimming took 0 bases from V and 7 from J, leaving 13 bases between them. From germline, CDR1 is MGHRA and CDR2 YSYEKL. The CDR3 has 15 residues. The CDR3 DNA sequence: TGCGCCAGCAGCCAAGACTTCCAGTGGAACCAGCCCCAGCATTTT. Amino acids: CASSQDFQWNQPQHF.

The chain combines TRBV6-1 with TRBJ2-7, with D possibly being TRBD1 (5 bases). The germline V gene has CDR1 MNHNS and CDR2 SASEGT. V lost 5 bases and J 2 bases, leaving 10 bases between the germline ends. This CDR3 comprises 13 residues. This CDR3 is CASSKTATYEQYF. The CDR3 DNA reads TGTGCCAGCAGTAAGACAGCCACCTACGAGCAGTACTTC.

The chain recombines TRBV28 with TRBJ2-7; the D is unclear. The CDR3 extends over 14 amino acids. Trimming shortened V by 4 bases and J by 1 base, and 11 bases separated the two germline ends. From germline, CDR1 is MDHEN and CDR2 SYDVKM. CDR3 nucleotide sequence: TGTGCCAGCAGTTCCCAACCACCATCCTACGAGCAGTACTTC. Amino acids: CASSSQPPSYEQYF.

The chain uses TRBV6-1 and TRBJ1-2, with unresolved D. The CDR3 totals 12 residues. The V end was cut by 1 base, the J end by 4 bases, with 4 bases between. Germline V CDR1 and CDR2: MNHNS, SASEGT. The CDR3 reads CASSEVFYGYTF. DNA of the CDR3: TGTGCCAGCAGTGAAGTCTTCTATGGCTACACCTTC.

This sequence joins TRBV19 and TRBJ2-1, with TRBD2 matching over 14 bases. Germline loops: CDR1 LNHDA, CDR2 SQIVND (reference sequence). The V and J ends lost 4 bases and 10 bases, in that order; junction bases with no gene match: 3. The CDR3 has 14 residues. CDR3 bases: TGTGCCAGTAGTAGACTAGCGGGAGGGGGGGAGCAGTTCTTC. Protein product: CASSRLAGGGEQFF.